This TCR beta chain derives from a study of identical twins. Points from the study as a whole: Out-of-frame beta chain sequences displayed weaker excess sharing between twins. Among out-of-frame alpha sequences shared by twins, low generation probability occurred in excess.

Concerning this clonotype: Its antigen remains unknown.

Via MiXCR, TCRdb re-called the 5' RACE reads, giving one row per CDR3 protein. The repertoire consists of around 1.7 million distinct CDR3 sequences, with around 29% occurring once and the leading ten covering 0.27%. The specimen was cord blood. The TCR sequence derives from a newborn girl in good health.

CDR3 loop: CASSSHLRNAGVGNEQFF. CDR3 nucleotides: TGTGCCAGCAGCTCGCACCTTCGTAACGCGGGAGTTGGCAATGAGCAGTTCTTC. The gene calls are TRBV7-8 and TRBJ2-1; 7 positions match TRBD2. Germline assignment: CDR1 SGHVS and CDR2 FQNEAQ. V was clipped by 4 bases and J by 6 bases; unmatched bases: 18. The CDR3 contains 18 residues.